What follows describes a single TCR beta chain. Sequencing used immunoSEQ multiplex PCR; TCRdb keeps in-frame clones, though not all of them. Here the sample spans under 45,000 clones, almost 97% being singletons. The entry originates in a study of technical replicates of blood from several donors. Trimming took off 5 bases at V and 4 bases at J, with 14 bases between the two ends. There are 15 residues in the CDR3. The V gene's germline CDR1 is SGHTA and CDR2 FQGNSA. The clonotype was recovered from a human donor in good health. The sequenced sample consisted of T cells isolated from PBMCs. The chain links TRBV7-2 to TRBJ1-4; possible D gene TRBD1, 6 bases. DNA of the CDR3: TGTGCCAGCAGCCCGACAGGCGGGCTTAATGAAAAACTGTTTTTT. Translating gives CASSPTGGLNEKLFF. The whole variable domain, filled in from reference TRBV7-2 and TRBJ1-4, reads GAGVSQSPSNKVTEKGKDVELRCDPISGHTALYWYRQSLGQGLEFLIYFQGNSAPDKSGLPSDRFSAERTGGSVSTLTIQRTQQEDSAVYLCASSPTGGLNEKLFFGSGTQLSVL.